These T cell receptor beta chains were read from a single sample in a study of blood T cell repertoires in COVID-19. Assay used: immunoSEQ multiplex PCR; TCRdb lists only in-frame clones, some missing. The sample includes about 140,000 clones, around 82% of them seen just once. What was sequenced was peripheral blood. The receptors were sampled from a woman between 50 and 59 years old with acute or convalescent COVID-19. The CDR3 runs from the conserved cysteine through the conserved F or W. The D gene is left open where the match is weak. Size tells how often a clone was seen (once, few, many) or the class of an expanded clone, and some rows leave it out.

abundance: NA
v_gene: TRBV15
d_gene: NA
j_gene: TRBJ1-4
CDR3nt: TGTGCCACCAGCTCTAATACGGACTCCCTTAATGAAAAACTGTTTTTT
CDR3aa: CATSSNTDSLNEKLFF

abundance: once
v_gene: TRBV7-6
d_gene: TRBD2
j_gene: TRBJ2-7
CDR3nt: TGTGCCAGCAGCTTAGGGGGACTAGCGGAACTCTACGAGCAGTACTTC
CDR3aa: CASSLGGLAELYEQYF

abundance: NA
v_gene: TRBV5-4
d_gene: NA
j_gene: TRBJ2-3
CDR3nt: TGTGCCAGCAGCTGGGACGGGACTTTTGGGCGGACAGATACGCAGTATTTT
CDR3aa: CASSWDGTFGRTDTQYF

abundance: NA
v_gene: TRBV11-2
d_gene: NA
j_gene: TRBJ1-6
CDR3nt: TGTGCCAGCAGCCCCAGGGAAGGAGTACCCCTCCACTTT
CDR3aa: CASSPREGVPLHF

abundance: NA
v_gene: TRBV4-3
d_gene: TRBD2
j_gene: TRBJ2-5
CDR3nt: TGCGCCAGCAGCCAAGATCCGGCTAGCGGGAGGGGGGAGACCCAGTACTTC
CDR3aa: CASSQDPASGRGETQYF

abundance: once
v_gene: TRBV25-1
d_gene: TRBD1
j_gene: TRBJ1-1
CDR3nt: TGTGCCAGCAGTGCGTTGAGACAGGGGGCTTCAGTGGCTTTCTTT
CDR3aa: CASSALRQGASVAFF

abundance: NA
v_gene: TRBV7-9
d_gene: TRBD2
j_gene: TRBJ2-1
CDR3nt: TGTGCCAGCAGCCCCCCCTCCAGCGGGGGTCTCAATGAGCAGTTCTTC
CDR3aa: CASSPPSSGGLNEQFF

abundance: few
v_gene: TRBV2
d_gene: TRBD1
j_gene: TRBJ1-5
CDR3nt: TGTGCCAGCAGCGAGACAGGGACATTTAGTCAGCCCCAGCATTTT
CDR3aa: CASSETGTFSQPQHF

abundance: once
v_gene: TRBV7-9
d_gene: NA
j_gene: TRBJ1-2
CDR3nt: TGTGCCAGCAGCCGAGGAGATCTAAGGGGCTACACCTTC
CDR3aa: CASSRGDLRGYTF

abundance: NA
v_gene: TRBV19
d_gene: TRBD2
j_gene: TRBJ2-1
CDR3nt: TGTGCCAGTAGCCGAGGGACTAGCGTCAATGAGCAGTTCTTC
CDR3aa: CASSRGTSVNEQFF

abundance: NA
v_gene: TRBV2
d_gene: TRBD2
j_gene: TRBJ2-1
CDR3nt: TGTGCCAGCAGGTGGGCTAGCGGGGGGAATGAGCAGTTCTTC
CDR3aa: CASRWASGGNEQFF

abundance: NA
v_gene: TRBV30
d_gene: NA
j_gene: TRBJ1-1
CDR3nt: TGTGCCTGGAGCCCCGGACAAACGAACACTGAAGCTTTCTTT
CDR3aa: CAWSPGQTNTEAFF

abundance: NA
v_gene: TRBV3-1/TRBV3-2
d_gene: NA
j_gene: TRBJ1-2
CDR3nt: TGTGCCAGCAGCCAAGATACCTCGGAGAACTATGGCTACACCTTC
CDR3aa: CASSQDTSENYGYTF

abundance: NA
v_gene: TRBV11-2
d_gene: TRBD2
j_gene: TRBJ2-5
CDR3nt: TGTGCCAGCAGCTTAGTAACGGGGGGGCGGGAGACCCAGTACTTC
CDR3aa: CASSLVTGGRETQYF

abundance: NA
v_gene: TRBV3-1/TRBV3-2
d_gene: NA
j_gene: TRBJ1-6
CDR3nt: TGTGCCAGCAACCCGTCGGAGTTGAGGGGGAATTCACCCCTCCACTTT
CDR3aa: CASNPSELRGNSPLHF

abundance: once
v_gene: TRBV18
d_gene: NA
j_gene: TRBJ2-7
CDR3nt: TGTGCCAGCTCACCACCACTGGGGCAGGGTCGAGATGGGCAGTACTTC
CDR3aa: CASSPPLGQGRDGQYF

abundance: NA
v_gene: TRBV9
d_gene: NA
j_gene: TRBJ2-4
CDR3nt: TGTGCCAGCAGCGCGGGGGACTGGAGGGATCTAGCCAAAAACATTCAGTACTTC
CDR3aa: CASSAGDWRDLAKNIQYF

abundance: NA
v_gene: TRBV11-2
d_gene: TRBD2
j_gene: TRBJ2-7
CDR3nt: TGTGCCAGCAGCCCCGGACTAGCGGGGGGGCTGAACGAGCAGTACTTC
CDR3aa: CASSPGLAGGLNEQYF

abundance: NA
v_gene: TRBV6-1
d_gene: NA
j_gene: TRBJ1-1
CDR3nt: TGTGCCAGCAGTGAATATGACAAAGGATACGCTGAAGCTTTCTTT
CDR3aa: CASSEYDKGYAEAFF

abundance: NA
v_gene: TRBV7-8
d_gene: NA
j_gene: TRBJ1-5
CDR3nt: TGTGCCAGCAGCTTAGAGCCCAATCAGCCCCAGCATTTT
CDR3aa: CASSLEPNQPQHF

abundance: NA
v_gene: TRBV7-9
d_gene: NA
j_gene: TRBJ1-3
CDR3nt: TGTGCCAGCAGATCCGGGCCGTCTGAGGGTTCGCATTTT
CDR3aa: CASRSGPSEGSHF

abundance: NA
v_gene: TRBV29-1
d_gene: NA
j_gene: TRBJ2-2
CDR3nt: TGCAGCGTTGAAGTGCAGGCCACCGGGGAGCTGTTTTTT
CDR3aa: CSVEVQATGELFF

abundance: few
v_gene: TRBV13
d_gene: NA
j_gene: TRBJ1-5
CDR3nt: TGTGCCAGCAGCTTGGACCCGAGGGATCAGCCCCAGCATTTT
CDR3aa: CASSLDPRDQPQHF

abundance: NA
v_gene: TRBV27
d_gene: NA
j_gene: TRBJ2-1
CDR3nt: TGTGCCAGCAGTTTTGGGGGGGCTCGCAATGAGCAGTTCTTC
CDR3aa: CASSFGGARNEQFF

abundance: once
v_gene: TRBV6-6
d_gene: TRBD1
j_gene: TRBJ1-3
CDR3nt: TGTGCCAGCAGTTACCCCCCCGGGACAGGGGGAAACACCATATATTTT
CDR3aa: CASSYPPGTGGNTIYF

abundance: NA
v_gene: TRBV4-3
d_gene: TRBD1
j_gene: TRBJ1-1
CDR3nt: TGCGCCAGCAGCCGGTACAGGGGTGCGGACACTGAAGCTTTCTTT
CDR3aa: CASSRYRGADTEAFF

abundance: once
v_gene: TRBV19
d_gene: NA
j_gene: TRBJ1-1
CDR3nt: TGTGCCAGTAGTCTCTACTCCGACAGGAACACTGAAGCTTTCTTT
CDR3aa: CASSLYSDRNTEAFF

abundance: once
v_gene: TRBV5-1
d_gene: NA
j_gene: TRBJ2-5
CDR3nt: TGCGCCAGCAGCAGCGGGACACACAACCAAGAGACCCAGTACTTC
CDR3aa: CASSSGTHNQETQYF

abundance: NA
v_gene: TRBV19
d_gene: NA
j_gene: TRBJ1-5
CDR3nt: TGTGCCAGTAGCGCGGGGGTATACACCTCGGGGCAGCCCCAGCATTTT
CDR3aa: CASSAGVYTSGQPQHF

abundance: NA
v_gene: TRBV28
d_gene: NA
j_gene: TRBJ2-7
CDR3nt: TGTGCCAGCAGTTCCCCGGGACATAATGCCTACGAGCAGTACTTC
CDR3aa: CASSSPGHNAYEQYF

abundance: NA
v_gene: TRBV16
d_gene: NA
j_gene: TRBJ1-2
CDR3nt: TGTGCCAGCAGCCAATGGTCGGAGAACTATGGCTACACCTTC
CDR3aa: CASSQWSENYGYTF

abundance: NA
v_gene: TRBV3-1/TRBV3-2
d_gene: TRBD1
j_gene: TRBJ2-7
CDR3nt: TGTGCCAGCAGCTATGATAAGCGGAAGACAGGGTACTACGAGCAGTACTTC
CDR3aa: CASSYDKRKTGYYEQYF

abundance: NA
v_gene: TRBV7-2
d_gene: NA
j_gene: TRBJ2-1
CDR3nt: TGTGCCAGCCTCTGGGAGTCCCACAATGAGCAGTTCTTC
CDR3aa: CASLWESHNEQFF

abundance: NA
v_gene: TRBV19
d_gene: TRBD2
j_gene: TRBJ2-5
CDR3nt: TGTGCCAGTAGTATAGTAGGGCGGGGGGGTCAAGAGACCCAGTACTTC
CDR3aa: CASSIVGRGGQETQYF

abundance: few
v_gene: TRBV7-3
d_gene: TRBD1
j_gene: TRBJ2-5
CDR3nt: TGTGCCAGCAGCCAGGGGGCTGGGGAGACCCAGTACTTC
CDR3aa: CASSQGAGETQYF

abundance: NA
v_gene: TRBV27
d_gene: TRBD1
j_gene: TRBJ2-7
CDR3nt: TGTGCCAGCAGTTTAGGGACAGGGAACTACGAGCAGTACTTC
CDR3aa: CASSLGTGNYEQYF

abundance: NA
v_gene: TRBV5-4
d_gene: TRBD1
j_gene: TRBJ2-7
CDR3nt: TGTGCCAGCAGCGCCGGGACAGGCTACGAGCAGTACTTC
CDR3aa: CASSAGTGYEQYF

abundance: NA
v_gene: TRBV6-2/TRBV6-3
d_gene: NA
j_gene: TRBJ2-3
CDR3nt: TGTGCCAGCCGCCGGCAGGGCAACACAGATACGCAGTATTTT
CDR3aa: CASRRQGNTDTQYF

abundance: NA
v_gene: TRBV27
d_gene: NA
j_gene: TRBJ1-1
CDR3nt: TGTGCCAGCAGTGAGTACAGTCTTGGGACTGAAGCTTTCTTT
CDR3aa: CASSEYSLGTEAFF

abundance: NA
v_gene: TRBV5-8
d_gene: TRBD1
j_gene: TRBJ1-5
CDR3nt: TGTGCCAGCAGCTTGGCTTGGACAGGGGGCGAACAGCATTTT
CDR3aa: CASSLAWTGGEQHF

abundance: NA
v_gene: TRBV3-1/TRBV3-2
d_gene: NA
j_gene: TRBJ1-1
CDR3nt: TGTGCCAGCAGCCGGCGGGATTACACTGAAGCTTTCTTT
CDR3aa: CASSRRDYTEAFF

abundance: NA
v_gene: TRBV7-6
d_gene: NA
j_gene: TRBJ2-7
CDR3nt: TGTGCCAGCAGCTTAGGGGCAGGGCAGAACTACGAGCAGTACTTC
CDR3aa: CASSLGAGQNYEQYF

abundance: once
v_gene: TRBV7-8
d_gene: TRBD2
j_gene: TRBJ2-1
CDR3nt: TGTGCCAGCAGCCTTTGGACTAGCGGGGGCAACTCCTACAATGAGCAGTTCTTC
CDR3aa: CASSLWTSGGNSYNEQFF

abundance: NA
v_gene: TRBV6-2/TRBV6-3
d_gene: TRBD2
j_gene: TRBJ2-3
CDR3nt: TGTGCCAGCAGTCCAGCAGCGGGGTCCGATACGCAGTATTTT
CDR3aa: CASSPAAGSDTQYF

abundance: NA
v_gene: TRBV19
d_gene: NA
j_gene: TRBJ1-1
CDR3nt: TGTGCCAGTAGTTCCGGACTGGTGAACACTGAAGCTTTCTTT
CDR3aa: CASSSGLVNTEAFF

abundance: NA
v_gene: TRBV5-6
d_gene: TRBD1
j_gene: TRBJ2-1
CDR3nt: TGTGCCAGCAGCAAGACAGGGGGCGGAGAGCAGTTCTTC
CDR3aa: CASSKTGGGEQFF

abundance: once
v_gene: TRBV6-1
d_gene: NA
j_gene: TRBJ2-5
CDR3nt: TGTGCCAGCAGTGAAGGGGGACTGAAAGAGACCCAGTACTTC
CDR3aa: CASSEGGLKETQYF

abundance: NA
v_gene: TRBV6-5
d_gene: TRBD1
j_gene: TRBJ1-1
CDR3nt: TGTGCCAGCAGACCCCAGCCAGGGGGTTTCACTGAAGCTTTCTTT
CDR3aa: CASRPQPGGFTEAFF